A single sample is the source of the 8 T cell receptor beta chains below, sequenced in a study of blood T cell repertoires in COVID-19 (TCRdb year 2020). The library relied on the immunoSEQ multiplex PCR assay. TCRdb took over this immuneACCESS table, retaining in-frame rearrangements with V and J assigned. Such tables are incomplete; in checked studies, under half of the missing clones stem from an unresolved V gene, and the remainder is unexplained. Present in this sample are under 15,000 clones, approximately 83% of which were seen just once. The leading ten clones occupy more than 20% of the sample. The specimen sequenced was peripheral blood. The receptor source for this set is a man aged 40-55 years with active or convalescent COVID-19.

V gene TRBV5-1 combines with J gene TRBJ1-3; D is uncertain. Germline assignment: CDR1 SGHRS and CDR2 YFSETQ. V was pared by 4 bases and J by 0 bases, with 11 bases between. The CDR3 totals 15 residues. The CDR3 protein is CASSEQASSGNTIYF. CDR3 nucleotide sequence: TGCGCCAGCAGCGAGCAGGCGAGCTCTGGAAACACCATATATTTT.

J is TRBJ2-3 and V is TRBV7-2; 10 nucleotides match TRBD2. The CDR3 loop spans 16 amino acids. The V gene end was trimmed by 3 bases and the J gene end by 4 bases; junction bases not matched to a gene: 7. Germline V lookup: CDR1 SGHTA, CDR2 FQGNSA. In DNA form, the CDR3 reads TGTGCCAGCAGCTTTTTTAGCGGGGGGCGGGCAGATACGCAGTATTTT. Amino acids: CASSFFSGGRADTQYF.

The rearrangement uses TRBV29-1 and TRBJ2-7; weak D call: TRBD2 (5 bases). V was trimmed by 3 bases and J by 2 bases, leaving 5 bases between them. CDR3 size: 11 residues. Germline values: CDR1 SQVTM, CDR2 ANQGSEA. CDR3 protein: CSVERAYEQYF. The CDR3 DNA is TGCAGCGTTGAGAGGGCCTACGAGCAGTACTTC.

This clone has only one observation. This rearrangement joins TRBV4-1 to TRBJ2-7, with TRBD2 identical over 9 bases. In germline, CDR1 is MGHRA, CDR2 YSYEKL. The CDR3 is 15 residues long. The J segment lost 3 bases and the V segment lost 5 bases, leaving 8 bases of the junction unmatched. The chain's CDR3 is CASSARLAGNYEQYF. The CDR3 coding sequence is TGCGCCAGCAGCGCCCGGCTAGCGGGAAACTACGAGCAGTACTTC.

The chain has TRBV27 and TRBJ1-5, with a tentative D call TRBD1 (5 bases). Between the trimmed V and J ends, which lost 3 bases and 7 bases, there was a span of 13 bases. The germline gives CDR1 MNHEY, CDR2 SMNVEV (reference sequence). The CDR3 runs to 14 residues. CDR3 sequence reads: CASSLGGTEQPQHF. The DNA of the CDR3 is TGTGCCAGCAGTTTGGGAGGGACGGAGCAGCCCCAGCATTTT.

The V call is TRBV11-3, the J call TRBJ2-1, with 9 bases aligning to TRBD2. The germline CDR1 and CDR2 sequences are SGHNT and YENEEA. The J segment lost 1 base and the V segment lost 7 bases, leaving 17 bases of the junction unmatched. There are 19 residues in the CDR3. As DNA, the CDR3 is TGTGCCAGCACTTTCTATGCCAGCGGGGGGTATGAGTCCTACAATGAGCAGTTCTTC. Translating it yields CASTFYASGGYESYNEQFF.

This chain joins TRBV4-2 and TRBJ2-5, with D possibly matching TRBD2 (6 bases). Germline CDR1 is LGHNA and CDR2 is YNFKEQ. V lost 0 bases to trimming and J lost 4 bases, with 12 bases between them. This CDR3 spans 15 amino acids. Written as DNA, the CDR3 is TGTGCCAGCAGCCAAGATACGGCGGGGCCAGAGACCCAGTACTTC. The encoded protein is CASSQDTAGPETQYF.

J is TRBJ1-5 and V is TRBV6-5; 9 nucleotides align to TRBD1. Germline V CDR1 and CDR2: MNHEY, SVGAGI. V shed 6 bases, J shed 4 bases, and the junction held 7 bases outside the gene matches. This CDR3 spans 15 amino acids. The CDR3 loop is CASRLQGARNQPQHF. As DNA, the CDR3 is TGTGCCAGCAGGCTACAGGGGGCGCGGAATCAGCCCCAGCATTTT.